The next 25 T cell receptor beta chains were all read from a single sample in a study of T cells after posttransplantation cyclophosphamide. The method was immunoSEQ multiplex PCR; TCRdb's version includes in-frame clones alone and lacks a portion of them. The repertoire holds 42,000 or so clones, with about nine tenths as singletons. Busulfan-fludarabine conditioning, marrow transplant, and cyclophosphamide on days +3 and +4 were administered. The material was PBMCs, obtained around 63 days after allogeneic stem cell transplant with posttransplant cyclophosphamide. These receptors were collected from a male patient over 55 who received an allogeneic stem cell transplant from a related donor and was CMV-positive. Some of the T cells may derive from the graft donor.

This clone was seen once. The chain has TRBV27 and TRBJ1-5; the match to TRBD1 covers 7 bases. CDR3 size: 15 residues. V gave up 6 bases and J gave up 3 bases; unmatched junction bases: 8. Germline CDR1 and CDR2: MNHEY and SMNVEV (reference sequence). In nucleotides, the CDR3 is TGTGCCAGCAGACGAACGGGGACAGACAATCAGCCCCAGCATTTT. Translated: CASRRTGTDNQPQHF.

This clone showed up just a few times. The chain's CDR3 is CASSARGSGNNEQFF. CDR3 nucleotide sequence: TGTGCCAGCAGTGCTAGGGGGAGCGGGAACAATGAGCAGTTCTTC. The V gene is TRBV6-6, the J gene TRBJ2-1; maybe TRBD2 (7 bases). V shed 5 bases and J shed 5 bases, with 16 bases lying between them. Germline V gene lookup returns CDR1 MNHNY and CDR2 SVGAGI (reference sequence). This CDR3 has 15 residues.

This clone was detected once. The J gene is TRBJ2-1, the V gene TRBV19, with TRBD2 matching over 8 bases. This CDR3 is built from 14 residues. Germline CDR1 is LNHDA and CDR2 is SQIVND (reference sequence). Trimming took 3 bases from V and 8 from J; bases not matched to a gene: 6. CDR3 amino acids: CASSIQRGRDEQFF. CDR3 sequence (DNA): TGTGCCAGTAGTATCCAGCGGGGGAGGGATGAGCAGTTCTTC.

The chain links TRBV10-3 to TRBJ2-1; tentative D call: TRBD2 (6 bases). From germline, CDR1 is ENHRY and CDR2 SYGVKD. CDR3 length equals 16 residues. Trimming shortened V by 7 bases and J by 0 bases, and 16 bases separated the two germline ends. CDR3 protein: CAIMSSESSSYNEQFF. CDR3 sequence (DNA): TGTGCCATCATGTCTAGCGAGAGCTCCTCCTACAATGAGCAGTTCTTC.

The chain links TRBV6-1 to TRBJ1-1; TRBD1 matches at 9 bases. Germline assignment: CDR1 MNHNS and CDR2 SASEGT. After removal of 1 base from V and 6 bases from J, the junction contained 9 bases not matched to a gene. This CDR3 is 16 amino acids long. The CDR3 loop is CASSEERGQGIPEAFF. The DNA for the CDR3 is TGTGCCAGCAGTGAAGAAAGAGGACAGGGGATACCTGAAGCTTTCTTT.

This chain joins TRBV4-2 and TRBJ1-6, with a tentative D call TRBD1 (5 bases). This CDR3 is 18 amino acids long. In germline, CDR1 is LGHNA, CDR2 YNFKEQ. Trimming removed 0 bases at V and 0 bases at J, with 12 bases between. The chain's CDR3 is CASSQEGQSSSYNSPLHF. The CDR3 DNA follows: TGTGCCAGCAGCCAAGAGGGGCAGTCGAGCTCCTATAATTCACCCCTCCACTTT.

The V call is TRBV5-6, the J call TRBJ1-5; D unresolved. Germline CDR1 reads SGHDT; CDR2 reads YYEEEE. This CDR3 region has 18 residues. V dropped 5 bases and J dropped 0 bases, with 21 bases sitting between them. The CDR3 DNA reads TGTGCCAGCAGTCACAGTGGAGGTCTGGTCTATAGCAATCAGCCCCAGCATTTT. Protein product: CASSHSGGLVYSNQPQHF.

This clone has a handful of counts. V and J are TRBV2 and TRBJ1-5; TRBD1 aligns across 7 bases. Germline V CDR1 and CDR2: SNHLY, FYNNEI. The length of the CDR3 is 13 residues. V lost 6 bases and J lost 5; bases outside the gene matches: 4. The CDR3 here is CASRETGDQPQHF. In DNA, the CDR3 is TGTGCCAGCAGGGAAACAGGGGATCAGCCCCAGCATTTT.

V is TRBV2 and J is TRBJ1-5; D is possibly TRBD1 (6 bases). CDR3 length equals 15 residues. V lost 7 bases and J 0 bases, leaving 13 bases between the germline ends. The germline gives CDR1 SNHLY, CDR2 FYNNEI. For the CDR3, the DNA is TGTGCCAGCAAGGGGGGGAGATATAGCAATCAGCCCCAGCATTTT. Amino acids: CASKGGRYSNQPQHF.

This chain uses TRBV29-1 with TRBJ2-1; D perhaps matches TRBD1 (5 bases). CDR3 size: 15 residues. Trimming removed 3 bases from V and 7 bases from J, with 19 bases in between. The germline CDR1 and CDR2 sequences are SQVTM and ANQGSEA. CDR3 sequence reads: CSVEPPNGARNEQFF. The CDR3 DNA sequence: TGCAGCGTTGAGCCCCCGAATGGGGCACGGAATGAGCAGTTCTTC.

The chain links TRBV11-3 to TRBJ2-2, with 10 bases lining up with TRBD2. The CDR3 has 17 amino acids. The J segment lost 2 bases and the V segment lost 3 bases, leaving 6 bases of the junction unmatched. Germline lookup yields CDR1 SGHNT and CDR2 YENEEA. The CDR3: CASSLGSGGANTGELFF. DNA of the CDR3: TGTGCCAGCAGCTTGGGAAGCGGGGGGGCCAACACCGGGGAGCTGTTTTTT. Full variable domain (rest looked up from reference TRBV11-3 and TRBJ2-2): EAGVVQSPRYKIIEKKQPVAFWCNPISGHNTLYWYLQNLGQGPELLIRYENEEAVDDSQLPKDRFSAERLKGVDSTLKIQPAELGDSAVYLCASSLGSGGANTGELFFGEGSRLTVL.

This chain's CDR3 is CSVVRDGDNLYGYTF. The CDR3 DNA follows: TGCAGCGTTGTGCGTGACGGAGATAACCTCTATGGCTACACCTTC. V is TRBV29-1 and J is TRBJ1-2; D is uncertain. V lost 4 bases and J 4 bases, leaving 19 bases between the germline ends. Germline CDR1 SQVTM, CDR2 ANQGSEA. The CDR3 is 15 amino acids.

V is TRBV9 and J is TRBJ1-1; D might be TRBD1 (5 bases). This CDR3 comprises 16 residues. Trimming cost V 3 bases and J 4 bases, with 19 bases left between them. Looked up from germline, CDR1 is SGDLS and CDR2 is YYNGEE. DNA for the CDR3: TGTGCCAGCAGCGGGGGGGGTAGTGGAGGTCGCACTGAAGCTTTCTTT. Translation: CASSGGGSGGRTEAFF. The full variable domain, with the rest looked up from reference TRBV9 and TRBJ1-1, is DSGVTQTPKHLITATGQRVTLRCSPRSGDLSVYWYQQSLDQGLQFLIQYYNGEERAKGNILERFSAQQFPDLHSELNLSSLELGDSALYFCASSGGGSGGRTEAFFGQGTRLTVV.

The gene calls are TRBV5-6 and TRBJ1-2, with a tentative D call TRBD1 (5 bases). V dropped 4 bases and J dropped 5 bases, with 30 bases sitting between them. This CDR3 has 19 amino acids. Per the germline V gene, CDR1 is SGHDT and CDR2 is YYEEEE. In nucleotides, the CDR3 is TGTGCCAGCAGCCCGGGTCCGGGCAGGAGGGGCCTCGCTATGTATGGCTACACCTTC. Translating gives CASSPGPGRRGLAMYGYTF.

V is TRBV20-1 and J is TRBJ2-7; the match to TRBD1 covers 10 bases. The CDR3 sequence is 11 residues long. V lost 7 bases and J lost 12; bases outside the gene matches: 9. In germline, CDR1 is DFQATT, CDR2 SNEGSKA (reference sequence). DNA for the CDR3: TGCAGTGTCCCTACCGGGACAGGGGCGTACTTC. This translates into CSVPTGTGAYF.

The V call is TRBV5-1, the J call TRBJ2-3; 9 bases line up with TRBD2. The CDR3 has 17 residues. Trimming cost V 2 bases and J 5 bases; bases outside gene matches: 12. Germline V lookup: CDR1 SGHRS, CDR2 YFSETQ. CDR3 residues: CASSLLFGGGAKDTQYF. Here the CDR3 DNA reads TGCGCCAGCAGCTTACTGTTCGGCGGGGGGGCTAAAGATACGCAGTATTTT.

The chain couples TRBV7-2 to TRBJ2-1; possible D gene TRBD1, 5 bases. The V gene lost 3 bases and the J gene lost 4 bases, with 7 bases spanning the gap. The CDR3 is 13 amino acids. Looked up from germline, CDR1 is SGHTA and CDR2 is FQGNSA. The CDR3 bases are TGTGCCAGCAGCTTTCGACAGTACAATGAGCAGTTCTTC. This translates into CASSFRQYNEQFF. Based on the CDR3 plus reference TRBV7-2 and TRBJ2-1, the full variable domain is GAGVSQSPSNKVTEKGKDVELRCDPISGHTALYWYRQSLGQGLEFLIYFQGNSAPDKSGLPSDRFSAERTGGSVSTLTIQRTQQEDSAVYLCASSFRQYNEQFFGPGTRLTVL.

The chain combines TRBV2 with TRBJ2-1, with D perhaps TRBD1 (6 bases). The V gene's germline CDR1 is SNHLY and CDR2 FYNNEI. The V and J ends lost 10 bases and 7 bases respectively, with 17 bases between them. The length of the CDR3 is 13 residues. CDR3 DNA sequence: TGTGCCACTCTCTTTGGGCAGGGGAATGAGCAGTTCTTC. It yields the protein CATLFGQGNEQFF.

The J gene is TRBJ2-6, the V gene TRBV5-4, with D possibly TRBD1 on 5 matching bases. CDR1 is SGHNT, CDR2 YYREEE, per germline (reference sequence). The CDR3 has 15 residues. The V end was cut by 4 bases, the J end by 2 bases, with 10 bases between. The CDR3 here is CASSKGLPGANVLTF. In DNA, the CDR3 is TGTGCCAGCAGCAAGGGGCTTCCTGGGGCCAACGTCCTGACTTTC.

The CDR3 bases are TGTGCCATCAGTGAGGTAGCGGGGGACCAAGAGACCCAGTACTTC. Translated, it gives CAISEVAGDQETQYF. The chain has TRBV10-3 and TRBJ2-5, with 9 bases that match TRBD2. Germline loops: CDR1 ENHRY, CDR2 SYGVKD. Germline trimming cut 2 bases from V and 0 bases from J; bases unmatched to any gene: 1. The CDR3 has 15 amino acids.

V and J are TRBV6-5 and TRBJ1-1; tentatively, D is TRBD1 (6 bases). Germline CDR1 MNHEY, CDR2 SVGAGI. With 4 bases removed from V and 1 base from J, the gap between germline ends came to 7 bases. The CDR3 length is 13 residues. CDR3 coding DNA: TGTGCCAGCAGTTCAGGGGCGAACACTGAAGCTTTCTTT. This gives the protein CASSSGANTEAFF.

This chain joins TRBV6-6 and TRBJ2-1; 13 nucleotides align to TRBD2. CDR1 is MNHNY, CDR2 SVGAGI, per germline (reference sequence). V was clipped by 6 bases and J by 4 bases; unmatched bases: 3. This CDR3 region has 15 residues. CDR3 in DNA: TGTGCCAGCAGCCAACTAGCGGGGGGGTACAATGAGCAGTTCTTC. This codes for CASSQLAGGYNEQFF.

Here the CDR3 reads CASSLNSFNYGYTF. CDR3 bases: TGTGCCAGCAGCTTAAACTCCTTTAACTATGGCTACACCTTC. V and J are TRBV7-9 and TRBJ1-2; D uncertain. Germline-derived CDR1 and CDR2 are SEHNR and FQNEAQ (reference sequence). V was shortened by 2 bases and J by 1 base, with 8 bases between the two germline ends. This CDR3 has 14 residues. The entire variable domain, with the rest obtained from reference TRBV7-9 and TRBJ1-2, is as follows: DTGVSQNPRHKITKRGQNVTFRCDPISEHNRLYWYRQTLGQGPEFLTYFQNEAQLEKSRLLSDRFSAERPKGSFSTLEIQRTEQGDSAMYLCASSLNSFNYGYTFGSGTRLTVV.

This chain joins TRBV6-1 and TRBJ1-5, with no clear D. Trimming took 3 bases from V and 13 from J, leaving 16 bases between them. The CDR3 has 13 amino acids. The germline V gene encodes CDR1 MNHNS and CDR2 SASEGT. The CDR3 coding sequence is TGTGCCAGCAGTGAGGCAGGAACGCCGTCTCAGCATTTT. Residues: CASSEAGTPSQHF.

The chain combines TRBV5-4 with TRBJ1-4; D is possibly TRBD1 (6 bases). Germline loops: CDR1 SGHNT, CDR2 YYREEE (reference sequence). The CDR3 has 13 amino acids. The CDR3: CATGTQGNEKLFF. DNA of the CDR3: TGTGCAACCGGCACGCAGGGGAATGAAAAACTGTTTTTT.